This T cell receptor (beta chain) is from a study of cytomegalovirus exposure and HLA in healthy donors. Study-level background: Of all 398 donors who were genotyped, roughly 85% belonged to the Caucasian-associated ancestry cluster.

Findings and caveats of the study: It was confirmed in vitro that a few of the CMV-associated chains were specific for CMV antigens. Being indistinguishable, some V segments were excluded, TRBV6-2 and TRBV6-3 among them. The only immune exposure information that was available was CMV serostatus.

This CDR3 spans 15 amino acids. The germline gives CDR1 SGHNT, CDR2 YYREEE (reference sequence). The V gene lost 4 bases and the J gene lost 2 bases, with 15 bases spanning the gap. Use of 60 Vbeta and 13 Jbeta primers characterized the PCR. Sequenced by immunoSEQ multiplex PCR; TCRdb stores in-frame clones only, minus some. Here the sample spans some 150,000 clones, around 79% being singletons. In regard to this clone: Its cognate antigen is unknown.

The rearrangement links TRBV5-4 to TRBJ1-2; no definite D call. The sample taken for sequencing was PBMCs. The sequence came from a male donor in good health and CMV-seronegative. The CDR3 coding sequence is TGTGCCAGCAGCGATGGGGTCGGGATCAACTATGGCTACACCTTC. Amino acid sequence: CASSDGVGINYGYTF. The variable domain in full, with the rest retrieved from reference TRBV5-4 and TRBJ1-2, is ETGVTQSPTHLIKTRGQQVTLRCSSQSGHNTVSWYQQALGQGPQFIFQYYREEENGRGNFPPRFSGLQFPNYSSELNVNALELDDSALYLCASSDGVGINYGYTFGSGTRLTVV.